One sample yielded the 10 T cell receptor beta chains listed below, sequenced in a study of T cells in Graves' hyperthyroidism and ophthalmopathy (dated by TCRdb to about 2019). Libraries came from multiplex PCR. Sequenced using an Illumina HiSeq 2000. Amplification of TCR beta CDR3 regions was carried out from RNA transcripts. A first-round RT-PCR of the TCR CDR3 used the HTBI primer set with the Qiagen OneStep RT-PCR kit. TCRdb's own reprocessing of the public reads used fastp at Q25 and MiXCR and kept productive beta chains. Rows are combined by CDR3 protein, so each entry shows the most common genes and DNA. For this sample the table gives approximately 560,000 distinct CDR3 sequences, of which around 14% were detected only once. The top ten clones comprise around 7.3% of the sample. The sequenced material came from blood. The receptors derive from a woman aged 30 to 39 with Graves' hyperthyroidism.

This clonotype was counted at least ten times. The chain couples TRBV20-1 to TRBJ1-1; 11 nucleotides align to TRBD1. Germline V gene lookup returns CDR1 DFQATT and CDR2 SNEGSKA (reference sequence). CDR3 length: 13 amino acids. V shed 6 bases and J 5 bases; nucleotides not matched to a gene: 5. CDR3 sequence: CSAAGTGGTEAFF. CDR3 in DNA: TGCAGTGCCGCCGGGACAGGGGGGACTGAAGCTTTCTTT.

The chain combines TRBV25-1 with TRBJ1-2; D uncertain. The CDR3 sequence is 15 residues long. V was clipped by 1 base and J by 2 bases, with 11 bases between them. Germline CDR1 reads MGHDK; CDR2 reads SYGVNS. CDR3 region: CASSEWGADNYGYTF. The DNA for the CDR3 is TGTGCCAGCAGTGAATGGGGAGCGGACAACTATGGCTACACCTTC.

The chain couples TRBV20-1 to TRBJ1-1; TRBD1 agrees at 7 bases. V lost 8 bases to trimming and J lost 4 bases; unmatched junction nucleotides: 10. Germline V gene sequence: CDR1 DFQATT, CDR2 SNEGSKA (reference sequence). The CDR3 has 13 residues. CDR3 region: CSIGGPEGTEAFF. For the CDR3, the DNA is TGCAGTATAGGGGGCCCCGAGGGCACTGAAGCTTTCTTT.

This clonotype was seen only once. The chain couples TRBV6-1 to TRBJ2-7; TRBD2 is a possible D gene (6 bases). Judging by the DNA end, TRBJ2-1 fits better; the J call may be wrong. The CDR3 sequence is 15 residues long. Germline CDR1 reads MNHNS; CDR2 reads SASEGT. CDR3 loop: CASSTPGSFRNEQFF. The CDR3 DNA reads TGTGCCAGCAGTACCCCCGGGAGTTTCAGGAATGAGCAGTTCTTC.

This clonotype was recorded many times. The chain carries TRBV20-1 and TRBJ1-1, with 8 bases that match TRBD1. In germline, CDR1 is DFQATT, CDR2 SNEGSKA (reference sequence). The CDR3 extends over 10 amino acids. CDR3 residues: CMTGDTEAFF. The CDR3 nucleotides read TGCATGACAGGGGACACTGAAGCTTTCTTT.

This clonotype was detected ten times or more. This chain connects TRBV10-3 to TRBJ2-3; 9 bases fit TRBD1. Germline values: CDR1 ENHRY, CDR2 SYGVKD. V shed 10 bases, J shed 4 bases, and the junction held 15 bases outside the gene matches. CDR3 length: 16 residues. Here the CDR3 DNA reads TGTGCCACCGAACTCCCTCGGGACAGGGATTCAGATACGCAGTATTTT. Translated: CATELPRDRDSDTQYF.

The CDR3 nucleotides read TGCAGTGCCAGTGGACAGGGGACTCGGGAGCAGTACTTC. Protein sequence: CSASGQGTREQYF. The genes are TRBV20-1 and TRBJ2-7; 9 bases are a match to TRBD1. Germline values: CDR1 DFQATT, CDR2 SNEGSKA (reference sequence). The CDR3 runs 13 residues. The V and J ends lost 6 bases and 7 bases, in that order; junction bases with no gene match: 10.

In this sample, this clonotype turned up a few times. The J gene is TRBJ2-1, the V gene TRBV5-6; D gene ambiguous. With 2 bases removed from V and 10 bases from J, the gap between germline ends came to 7 bases. CDR1 SGHDT and CDR2 YYEEEE come from the germline V gene. The CDR3 has 11 amino acids. CDR3 region: CASSLSAEQFF. CDR3 DNA sequence: TGTGCCAGCAGCTTATCAGCAGAGCAGTTCTTC.

About this clonotype itself: An end of the junction does not agree with germline; a read error may underlie this. This chain links TRBV30 with TRBJ2-7; D possibly uses TRBD1 or TRBD2 (6 bases each). Per the germline V gene, CDR1 is GTSNPN and CDR2 is SVGIG (reference sequence). This CDR3 has 14 amino acids. CDR3: CAWSVGGDLREHYF. The CDR3 DNA reads TGTGCCTGGAGTGTGGGGGGCGACCTTAGGGAGCATTACTTC.

There are many counts of this clonotype. The gene calls are TRBV7-9 and TRBJ2-7; 9 bases map to TRBD2. The CDR3 sequence is 15 residues long. The germline V gene encodes CDR1 SEHNR and CDR2 FQNEAQ (reference sequence). V lost 5 bases to trimming and J lost 4 bases; unmatched junction nucleotides: 9. The CDR3 DNA sequence: TGTGCCAGCAGCGCCGGCGGCGGGAGGGGGTACGAGCAGTACTTC. This gives the protein CASSAGGGRGYEQYF.